Detailed here is one T cell receptor beta chain. The template was RNA from unsorted bulk tissue. This non-tumor lung sample came from over 3 cm beyond the tumor edge. Newly diagnosed lung cancer patients had thoracic surgery in China, August–November 2014, without prior chemotherapy. The entry originates in a study of tumor and adjacent non-tumor tissue in lung cancer. Turning to the study itself: About 4.2 million productive TCRbeta reads were obtained per sample on average.

The CDR3 loop spans 15 amino acids. The V gene end was trimmed by 9 bases and the J gene end by 4 bases; junction bases not matched to a gene: 12. Germline V gives CDR1 SGHAT, CDR2 FQNNGV. A modified ARM-PCR protocol with three rounds of nested PCR amplified TCRbeta. TCRdb itself ran the multiplex PCR reads through MiXCR, one entry per CDR3 protein. The profile covers 90,000 to 100,000 distinct CDR3 sequences, with more than 80% appearing a single time and less than 40% taken by the ten largest. What was sequenced was distant non-tumor lung tissue. This clonotype originated in a man aged 55 to 70 with small cell lung cancer. The chain combines TRBV11-2 with TRBJ1-1; 9 positions agree with TRBD1. CDR3 sequence: CASSDTGGRSTEAFF. CDR3 nucleotide sequence: TGTGCCAGTAGCGATACAGGGGGCAGAAGCACTGAAGCTTTCTTT.